The rows below give T cell receptor beta chains drawn from one sample of a study of T cell responses to AZD1222 COVID-19 vaccine. Some clones are missing from TCRdb's copy, which holds only in-frame ones; the method was immunoSEQ multiplex PCR. Of over 150,000 clones listed, about 88% are singletons. Here the sequenced sample was peripheral blood, taken on day 0 of AZD1222 vaccination. The receptors stem from an adult in good health. Both conserved end residues are part of each CDR3. The order of the fields is V gene, D gene, J gene, clone size, CDR3 protein, CDR3 DNA. A D gene is named only where the DNA matches it firmly. For some rows the clone size is stated as once, few or many, or as a class when expanded; others skip it.

V: TRBV12-3/TRBV12-4
D: -
J: TRBJ1-2
size: -
CDR3: CASSLSSYGYTF
DNA: TGTGCCAGCAGTTTAAGCAGCTATGGCTACACCTTC

V: TRBV5-1
D: -
J: TRBJ1-1
size: -
CDR3: CASSLARDTPEAFF
DNA: TGCGCCAGCAGCTTGGCCCGGGACACCCCTGAAGCTTTCTTT

V: TRBV18
D: TRBD2
J: TRBJ2-1
size: -
CDR3: CASSPQTSAVFNEQFF
DNA: TGTGCCAGCTCACCTCAGACTAGCGCAGTTTTCAATGAGCAGTTCTTC

V: TRBV7-2
D: -
J: TRBJ2-5
size: -
CDR3: CASSSDLQETQYF
DNA: TGTGCCAGCAGCTCGGACTTGCAAGAGACCCAGTACTTC

V: TRBV28
D: -
J: TRBJ2-3
size: -
CDR3: CASSRRDNTDTQYF
DNA: TGTGCCAGCAGCCGCCGGGACAACACAGATACGCAGTATTTT

V: TRBV2
D: -
J: TRBJ1-2
size: -
CDR3: CASSETPGYGGYTF
DNA: TGTGCCAGCAGTGAAACCCCAGGGTACGGCGGCTACACCTTC

V: TRBV18
D: -
J: TRBJ1-1
size: -
CDR3: CASSPSGGVGTEAFF
DNA: TGTGCCAGCTCACCATCGGGGGGGGTAGGCACTGAAGCTTTCTTT

V: TRBV5-4
D: TRBD2
J: TRBJ2-7
size: -
CDR3: CASSKGTSGVSYEQYF
DNA: TGTGCCAGCAGCAAAGGGACTAGCGGGGTCTCCTACGAGCAGTACTTC

V: TRBV6-5
D: -
J: TRBJ1-1
size: once
CDR3: CGAGNTEAFF
DNA: TGTGGAGCAGGGAACACTGAAGCTTTCTTT

V: TRBV18
D: TRBD1
J: TRBJ1-5
size: -
CDR3: CASSNGQGDQPQHF
DNA: TGTGCCAGCTCAAACGGACAGGGGGATCAGCCCCAGCATTTT

V: TRBV9
D: -
J: TRBJ1-6
size: -
CDR3: CASSVRRGDSPLHF
DNA: TGTGCCAGCAGCGTACGCAGGGGCGATTCACCCCTCCACTTT

V: TRBV10-3
D: -
J: TRBJ2-7
size: -
CDR3: CAISLMGTEQYF
DNA: TGTGCCATCAGCTTAATGGGTACCGAGCAGTACTTC

V: TRBV7-8
D: -
J: TRBJ1-6
size: once
CDR3: CASSPGPYNSPLHF
DNA: TGTGCCAGCAGCCCGGGACCCTATAATTCACCCCTCCACTTT

V: TRBV10-3
D: TRBD2
J: TRBJ2-3
size: -
CDR3: CAISLTSGGARTDTQYF
DNA: TGTGCCATCAGCCTTACTAGCGGGGGGGCTAGAACAGATACGCAGTATTTT

V: TRBV6-6
D: -
J: TRBJ1-6
size: -
CDR3: CASSSTPPRGSPLHF
DNA: TGTGCCAGCAGCTCTACACCCCCTCGGGGGTCACCCCTCCACTTT

V: TRBV3-1/TRBV3-2
D: -
J: TRBJ2-2
size: -
CDR3: CASSQVDTGELFF
DNA: TGTGCCAGCAGCCAAGTGGACACCGGGGAGCTGTTTTTT

V: TRBV14
D: -
J: TRBJ1-6
size: once
CDR3: CASSQDRGNSPLHF
DNA: TGTGCCAGCAGCCAAGATCGGGGGAATTCACCCCTCCACTTT

V: TRBV3-1/TRBV3-2
D: -
J: TRBJ1-6
size: -
CDR3: CASSRRLDNSPLHF
DNA: TGTGCCAGCAGCCGTCGGCTTGATAATTCACCCCTCCACTTT

V: TRBV11-3
D: -
J: TRBJ1-6
size: -
CDR3: CASSLDGISPLHF
DNA: TGTGCCAGCAGCTTAGATGGCATTTCACCCCTCCACTTT

V: TRBV28
D: TRBD1
J: TRBJ1-1
size: -
CDR3: CASRIRGDGTEAFF
DNA: TGTGCCAGCAGGATCAGGGGGGACGGCACTGAAGCTTTCTTT

V: TRBV6-5
D: TRBD1
J: TRBJ1-1
size: -
CDR3: CASSTRTGANTEAFF
DNA: TGTGCCAGCAGTACGCGGACAGGGGCGAACACTGAAGCTTTCTTT

V: TRBV27
D: -
J: TRBJ2-7
size: -
CDR3: CASSLIGPYEQYF
DNA: TGTGCCAGCAGTTTAATCGGACCCTACGAGCAGTACTTC

V: TRBV19
D: TRBD1
J: TRBJ2-3
size: -
CDR3: CASSSTGWDTQYF
DNA: TGTGCCAGTAGTTCGACAGGGTGGGATACGCAGTATTTT

V: TRBV5-4
D: -
J: TRBJ1-4
size: -
CDR3: CASTGGPQEKLFF
DNA: TGTGCCAGCACCGGAGGGCCTCAGGAAAAACTGTTTTTT

V: TRBV2
D: -
J: TRBJ2-1
size: -
CDR3: CASSEWYEQFF
DNA: TGTGCCAGCAGTGAATGGTATGAGCAGTTCTTC

V: TRBV4-3
D: -
J: TRBJ2-1
size: -
CDR3: CASSQSFLVYNEQFF
DNA: TGCGCCAGCAGCCAATCTTTCTTGGTTTACAATGAGCAGTTCTTC

V: TRBV4-1
D: -
J: TRBJ1-1
size: once
CDR3: CASSQTLRGTNTEAFF
DNA: TGCGCCAGCAGCCAAACATTACGGGGGACTAACACTGAAGCTTTCTTT

V: TRBV18
D: TRBD2
J: TRBJ2-6
size: -
CDR3: CASSPGGDGANVLTF
DNA: TGTGCCAGCTCACCAGGGGGGGACGGGGCCAACGTCCTGACTTTC

V: TRBV4-1
D: -
J: TRBJ1-5
size: once
CDR3: CASSQIGAQPQHF
DNA: TGCGCCAGCAGCCAAATCGGGGCACAGCCCCAGCATTTT

V: TRBV5-1
D: TRBD2
J: TRBJ2-1
size: -
CDR3: CASSLALAGDDEQFF
DNA: TGCGCCAGCAGCTTGGCTCTAGCGGGGGATGATGAGCAGTTCTTC